The sequence of this T cell receptor beta chain was determined in a study of blood T cell repertoires in COVID-19. Measured with immunoSEQ multiplex PCR; TCRdb has only the in-frame clones, and not every one. The data show around 400,000 clones, more than 70% seen once. Germline V gives CDR1 LGHDT, CDR2 YNNKEL (reference sequence). The junction had 4 bases not matched to a gene; V was cut back by 3 bases and J by 10 bases. CDR3 length: 12 amino acids. Source material: peripheral blood. The rearrangement links TRBV3-1 (or the pseudogene TRBV3-2) to TRBJ1-1; TRBD1 matches at 8 bases. The clonotype comes from a woman in her thirties with COVID-19, enrolled during active disease. CDR3 bases: TGTGCCAGCAGCCAGGGGACAGGTAGAGCTTTCTTT. As protein: CASSQGTGRAFF.